This TCR beta chain was found in a study of CD8 T cells in ankylosing spondylitis. Study-wide points: Disease-linked clones were found to be CD8+ and relatively rare in peripheral blood. Earlier reports found some motif variants in synovial fluid and blood in reactive arthritis. Roughly eight highly homologous variants made up a TCR beta motif that seemed to typify ankylosing spondylitis blood.

This clonotype was found a few times. Its antigen is currently unknown. Each TCR beta library was made by quantitative 5'-RACE that incorporated molecular barcodes. TCRdb analysed the 5' RACE reads with MiXCR anew, one entry per CDR3 protein. The sample yields roughly 700,000 distinct CDR3 sequences, 15% to 20% seen once. The receptor comes from a male donor with ankylosing spondylitis. Sequencing was carried out using blood, either unsorted or a sorted T cell fraction (not recorded which).

The CDR3 here is CSAREGVRESTQYF. The CDR3, as DNA: TGCAGCGCCCGTGAAGGGGTGCGGGAGAGTACGCAGTATTTT. The J gene is TRBJ2-3, the V gene TRBV29-1, with TRBD2 matching over 7 bases. CDR1 is SQVTM and CDR2 is ANQGSEA in the germline V gene. This CDR3 is built from 14 residues. V was pared by 7 bases and J by 8 bases, with 15 bases of the junction left unmatched.